The present entry profiles one T cell receptor beta chain with its context. Profiled with immunoSEQ multiplex PCR; TCRdb holds only in-frame clones, not every one. The sample holds fewer than 600,000 clones, more than 75% seen once. The source of the sample is a study of blood T cell repertoires in COVID-19. The overall study: Sources were T cells, B-cell-depleted T cells, or PBMCs; the material itself was cDNA or gDNA.

The CDR3 contains 16 residues. V lost 2 bases to trimming and J lost 2 bases, with 16 bases between them. The germline gives CDR1 SGHTA, CDR2 FQGNSA. The clonotype comes from a woman between 35 and 50 years old who had recovered from COVID-19. The gene calls are TRBV7-2 and TRBJ2-7, with D possibly TRBD2 on 6 matching bases. The sample was PBMCs or T cells enriched from blood (not recorded which). The DNA of the CDR3 is TGTGCCAGCAGCTTAAGGGCGGGACCGCTTACCTACGAGCAGTACTTC. It translates to CASSLRAGPLTYEQYF. Supplemented by reference TRBV7-2 and TRBJ2-7, the full variable domain reads GAGVSQSPSNKVTEKGKDVELRCDPISGHTALYWYRQSLGQGLEFLIYFQGNSAPDKSGLPSDRFSAERTGGSVSTLTIQRTQQEDSAVYLCASSLRAGPLTYEQYFGPGTRLTVT.